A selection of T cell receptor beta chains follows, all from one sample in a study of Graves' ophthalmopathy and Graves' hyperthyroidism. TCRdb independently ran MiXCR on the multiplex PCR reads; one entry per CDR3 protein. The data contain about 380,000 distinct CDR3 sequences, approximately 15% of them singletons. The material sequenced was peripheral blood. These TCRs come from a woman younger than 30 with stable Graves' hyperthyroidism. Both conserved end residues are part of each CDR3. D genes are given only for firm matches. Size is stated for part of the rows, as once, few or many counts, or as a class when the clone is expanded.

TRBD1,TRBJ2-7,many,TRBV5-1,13,CASRTGGSYEQYF,TGCGCCAGTCGGACAGGGGGTTCCTACGAGCAGTACTTC
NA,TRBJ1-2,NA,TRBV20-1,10,CSPQSYGYTF,TGCAGTCCACAAAGCTATGGCTACACCTTC
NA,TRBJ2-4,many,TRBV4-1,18,CASSHRVMIGEAKNIQYF,TGCGCCAGCAGCCACAGGGTCATGATTGGCGAGGCCAAAAACATTCAGTACTTC
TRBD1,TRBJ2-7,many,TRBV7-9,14,CASSLALGTEAFYF,TGTGCCAGCAGCTTAGCGCTTGGGACAGAGGCGTTCTACTTC
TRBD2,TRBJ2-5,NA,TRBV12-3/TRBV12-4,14,CASRPPGLAETQYF,TGTGCCAGCAGGCCTCCGGGACTAGCGGAGACCCAGTACTTC
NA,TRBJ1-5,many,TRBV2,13,CASTITSNQPQHF,TGTGCCAGCACAATAACGAGCAATCAGCCCCAGCATTTT
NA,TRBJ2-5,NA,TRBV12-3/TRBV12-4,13,CASTPGTQETQYF,TGTGCCAGCACCCCGGGGACCCAAGAGACCCAGTACTTC
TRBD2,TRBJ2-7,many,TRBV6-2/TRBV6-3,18,CASSYSISSGGARNEQYF,TGTGCCAGCAGTTACTCGATTAGTAGCGGGGGGGCTCGAAACGAGCAGTACTTC
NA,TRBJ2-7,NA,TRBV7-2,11,CSSSTSYEQYF,TGTTCCAGCAGCACATCCTACGAGCAGTACTTC
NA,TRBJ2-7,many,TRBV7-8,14,CASTTRTPTYEQYF,TGTGCCAGCACCACGAGGACACCAACCTACGAGCAGTACTTC
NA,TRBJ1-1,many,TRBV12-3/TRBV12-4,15,CASSSPLQGGTEAFF,TGTGCCAGCAGTTCGCCCCTACAGGGCGGTACTGAAGCTTTCTTT
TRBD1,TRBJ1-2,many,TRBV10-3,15,CAISVGGTGDYGYTF,TGTGCCATCAGTGTTGGGGGGACAGGGGACTATGGCTACACCTTC
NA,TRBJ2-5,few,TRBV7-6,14,CASSLRQNQETQYF,TGTGCCAGCAGCTTAAGACAAAACCAAGAGACCCAGTACTTC
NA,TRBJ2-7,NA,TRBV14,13,CASSQVRAAEQYF,TGTGCCAGCAGCCAAGTAAGAGCGGCCGAGCAGTACTTC
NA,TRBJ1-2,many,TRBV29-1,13,CSVVESPIYGYTF,TGCAGCGTTGTAGAGAGTCCCATTTATGGCTACACCTTC
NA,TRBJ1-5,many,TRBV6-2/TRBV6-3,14,CASSYSGVPGPQHF,TGTGCCAGCAGTTACTCGGGCGTTCCAGGGCCCCAGCATTTT
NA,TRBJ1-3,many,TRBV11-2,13,CASRDTSGNTIYF,TGTGCCAGCCGGGACACCTCTGGAAACACCATATATTTT
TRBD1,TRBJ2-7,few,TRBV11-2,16,CASSLDSGQGAYEQYF,TGTGCCAGCAGCTTAGATTCCGGACAGGGGGCCTACGAGCAGTACTTC
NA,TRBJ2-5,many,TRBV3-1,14,CASSQEWRQETQYF,TGTGCCAGCAGCCAAGAGTGGCGCCAAGAGACCCAGTACTTC
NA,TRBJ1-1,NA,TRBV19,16,CASSVGGMGMNTEAFF,TGTGCCAGTAGTGTGGGGGGTATGGGAATGAACACTGAAGCTTTCTTT
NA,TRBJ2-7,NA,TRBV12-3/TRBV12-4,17,CASSLEWPTGISYEQYF,TGTGCCAGCAGTTTAGAGTGGCCAACAGGGATCTCCTACGAGCAGTACTTC
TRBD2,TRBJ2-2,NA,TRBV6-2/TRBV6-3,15,CASRRLAGAIGELFF,TGTGCCAGCAGGCGGCTAGCGGGGGCTATCGGGGAGCTGTTTTTT
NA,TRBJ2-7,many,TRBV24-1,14,CATSDLKQPYEQYF,TGTGCCACCAGTGATTTAAAACAGCCCTACGAGCAGTACTTC
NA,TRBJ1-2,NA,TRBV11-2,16,CASSTRRDKGRYGYTF,TGTGCCAGCAGCACCCGCCGGGACAAGGGCCGCTATGGCTACACCTTC
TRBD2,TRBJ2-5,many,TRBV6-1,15,CASSEKISGGETQYF,TGTGCCAGCAGTGAAAAGATAAGCGGGGGGGAGACCCAGTACTTC
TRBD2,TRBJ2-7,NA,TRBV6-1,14,CASSPGLLSHEQYF,TGTGCCAGCAGTCCGGGACTACTTTCCCACGAGCAGTACTTC
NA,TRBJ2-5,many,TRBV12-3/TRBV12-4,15,CASSFRRSNQETQYF,TGTGCCAGCAGTTTCAGACGGTCCAACCAAGAGACCCAGTACTTC
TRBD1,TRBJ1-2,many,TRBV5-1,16,CASSQSPGQINYGYTF,TGCGCCAGCAGCCAAAGCCCGGGACAGATTAACTATGGCTACACCTTC
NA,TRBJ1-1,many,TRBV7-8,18,CASSLLTNVLTVRAEAFF,TGTGCCAGCAGCTTACTCACCAACGTCTTAACGGTCCGCGCTGAAGCTTTCTTT
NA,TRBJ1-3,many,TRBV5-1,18,CASSLVGQGTFSGNTIYF,TGCGCCAGCAGCTTGGTTGGTCAGGGGACCTTCTCTGGAAACACCATATATTTT
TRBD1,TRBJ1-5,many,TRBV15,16,CATSRPGQGRNQPQHF,TGTGCCACCAGCAGGCCCGGACAGGGAAGGAATCAGCCCCAGCATTTT
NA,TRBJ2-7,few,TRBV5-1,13,CASSTQDSYEQYF,TGCGCCAGCAGCACCCAAGACTCCTACGAGCAGTACTTC
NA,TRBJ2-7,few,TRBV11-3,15,CASSSQRRADYEQYF,TGTGCCAGCAGCTCCCAGCGCAGGGCAGATTACGAGCAGTACTTC
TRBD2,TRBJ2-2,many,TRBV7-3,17,CASSQLPSGANTGELFF,TGTGCCAGCAGCCAGCTGCCTAGCGGGGCGAACACCGGGGAGCTGTTTTTT
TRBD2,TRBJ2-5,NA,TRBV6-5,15,CASSYSGLAGGTQYF,TGTGCCAGCAGTTACTCTGGACTAGCGGGGGGAACCCAGTACTTC
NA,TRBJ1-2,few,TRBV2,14,CASRLAGSSYGYTF,TGTGCCAGCAGATTGGCTGGGAGTTCCTATGGCTACACCTTC
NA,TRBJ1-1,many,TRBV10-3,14,CAIIRGLDDTEAFF,TGTGCCATCATTAGGGGGTTGGACGACACTGAAGCTTTCTTT
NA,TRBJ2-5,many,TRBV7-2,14,CASSRGRRGETQYF,TGTGCCAGCAGCCGAGGACGTAGGGGAGAGACCCAGTACTTC
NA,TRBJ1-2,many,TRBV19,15,CASSIGDGTRYGYTF,TGTGCCAGTAGTATAGGGGACGGCACCCGCTATGGCTACACCTTC
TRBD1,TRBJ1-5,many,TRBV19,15,CASTSDRAVRQPQHF,TGTGCCAGTACCTCAGACAGGGCGGTTAGACAGCCCCAGCATTTT